This T cell receptor beta chain originates from a study of blood T cell repertoires in COVID-19 (TCRdb year 2020). Regarding the complete study: Samples covering the acute and convalescent phases of COVID-19 were provided by collaborators in the United States, Italy and Spain. The prospective study material was composed of cDNA or gDNA derived from T cells, B-cell-depleted T cells, or PBMCs. The repertoires were made available in a free public database intended to serve as a resource for research on the immune response to SARS-CoV-2. Subjects who had been exposed to COVID-19, were actively infected with it, or had recovered from it provided the deeply sampled blood TCRbeta repertoires that made up the dataset. Where available, HLA class I and class II types were obtained from metadata supplied by the sample provider rather than from assay-based typing. Samples came from the ongoing ImmuneRACE study (first 160 participants) plus 1,254 subjects from 6 global collaborators. A de-identified subject ID, COVID-19 status, age in years and sex were almost always included in the sample metadata. What the authors observed across the whole study: Clinical and demographic metadata were provided uncurated, with the amount varying by source and participant.

To note about this clone: Its binding antigen is unknown. The input lacks base qualities; no much larger clone sits a single base away.

TCRbeta CDR3 regions were amplified from genomic DNA using the immunoSEQ Assay, a bias-controlled multiplex PCR. Concerning the study's data processing: The number of nucleated cells in each sample was estimated by amplification of reference gene primers within the assay. To quantify the absolute abundance of each unique TCRbeta CDR3 rearrangement, sequence reads were collapsed and filtered. For each sample, productive Simpson clonality was calculated by taking the square root of Simpson's diversity index across productive rearrangements. As stored in TCRdb, this immuneACCESS dataset retains in-frame rearrangements with V and J assigned. A fraction of the clones does not appear; measured against another copy, unresolved V genes explain less than half of the discrepancy, and the remainder lacks a known reason. V and J calls and clone size are copied from that table; D and trimming were computed from the DNA. The sample table shows 300,000 or so clones, and about 84% are seen once. The top ten clonotypes cover about 1.6% of the sample.

Spanning cysteine to phenylalanine, the CDR3 consists of 15 amino acids. Only the CDR3 DNA is retained, 45 bases long and in frame from the first base. Clipping removes 5 bases from V and 2 bases from J, with 6 as the unmatched junction base count. Sequences SGHRS (CDR1) and YFSETQ (CDR2) are obtained from the germline V gene. Each collaborating institution followed its own protocols to collect whole blood in K2EDTA tubes. For TCRbeta analysis, collaborators shipped samples in one of three forms: frozen whole blood, isolated PBMCs, or DNA extracted from either of those sample types. The sequenced sample was peripheral blood. The chain is encoded by TRBV5-1 joined to TRBJ2-5; 10 nucleotides in the junction match TRBD1. This receptor was obtained from a woman in her fifties or sixties with acute or convalescent COVID-19. For the CDR3, the sequence is CASRTGTGVQETQYF. The nucleotides read TGCGCCAGCAGAACCGGGACAGGGGTTCAAGAGACCCAGTACTTC. Full variable domain (CDR3 extended with the reference TRBV5-1 and TRBJ2-5 proteins): KAGVTQTPRYLIKTRGQQVTLSCSPISGHRSVSWYQQTPGQGLQFLFEYFSETQRNKGNFPGRFSGRQFSNSRSEMNVSTLELGDSALYLCASRTGTGVQETQYFGPGTRLLVL.